Included here is one T cell receptor beta chain sequence, with context. Its antigen is still unknown. This entry belongs to a study of graft-versus-host responses after intestinal transplantation. Study in general: The recipients all started with anti-thymocyte globulin induction and then took tacrolimus and steroids for around 3 years.

V lost 6 bases and J lost 3; bases outside the gene matches: 18. The germline V gene encodes CDR1 SQVTM and CDR2 ANQGSEA. The length of the CDR3 is 17 residues. Repertoires were generated with immunoSEQ multiplex PCR, while TCRdb's copy carries only in-frame clones and drops some. This sample has about 120,000 clones, with over 80% found just once. General study results and limits: In recipient marrow, GvH clones were found, and some appeared first in ileum or blood.

The source was unstimulated CD4+ T cells sorted from spleen or lymph node cells, collected before intestinal transplant. The chain couples TRBV29-1 to TRBJ2-7; 9 nucleotides agree with TRBD1. This sequence was found in a human donor who received an intestinal transplant. The CDR3: CSVKQGARIGGFYEQYF. DNA of the CDR3: TGCAGCGTAAAACAGGGGGCGCGGATTGGGGGGTTCTACGAGCAGTACTTC.